This T cell receptor (beta chain) was found in a study of blood T cell repertoires in COVID-19. Turning to the study itself: COVID-19 samples collected from the United States, Italy and Spain covered acute and convalescent phases. PBMCs, B-cell-depleted T cells, or T cells provided the cDNA or gDNA that made up the material.

Per the original methods: Amplification of reference gene primers provided the estimated nucleated cell counts. Sequencing used immunoSEQ multiplex PCR; TCRdb keeps in-frame clones, though not all of them. V and J calls and clone size are those listed in that table; D and trimming were worked out from the DNA. Of 20,000 to 30,000 clones listed, roughly nine tenths are singletons. The sequenced material came from peripheral blood. The clonotype comes from a man in his 70s with acute or convalescent COVID-19.

The chain's CDR3 is CASSIARQGRAQHF. CDR3 nucleotide sequence: TGTGCCAGTAGTATTGCCCGACAGGGCAGAGCCCAGCATTTT. This chain connects TRBV19 to TRBJ1-5; 7 bases agree with TRBD1. The CDR3 is 14 amino acids. V was pared by 3 bases and J by 11 bases, with 10 bases of the junction left unmatched. Germline lookup yields CDR1 LNHDA and CDR2 SQIVND (reference sequence).